The TCR beta chain described here comes from a study of tumor and adjacent non-tumor tissue in lung cancer. As for the study in general: Patients comprised eleven to twelve adenocarcinoma, 2 squamous cell carcinoma and 1 small cell lung cancer. Each sample yielded around 4.2 million productive TCRbeta reads on average.

A note on this clonotype: An end of the junction differs from the germline gene, which may be a read error.

TCRbeta libraries were built with three rounds of nested PCR, modified from ARM-PCR. MiXCR, run by TCRdb on the multiplex PCR reads, gives a single entry per CDR3 protein. The repertoire consists of just over 200,000 distinct CDR3 sequences, with around 71% occurring once and the leading ten covering approximately 26%. No cell sorting was done before RNA was extracted from the tissue. Specimen: lung tumor tissue. The sequence derives from a man aged 60-69 years with non-small cell lung cancer.

This CDR3 is CTSTQLQANYGYTF. The CDR3 DNA is TGTACCAGCACCCAACTACAGGCTAACTATGGCTACACCTTC. The V and J genes are TRBV5-4 and TRBJ1-2; a weak D match, TRBD1 (5 bases). The V gene's germline CDR1 is SGHNT and CDR2 YYREEE (reference sequence). The CDR3 covers 14 residues. The variable domain in full, completed from reference TRBV5-4 and TRBJ1-2, reads ETGVTQSPTHLIKTRGQQVTLRCSSQSGHNTVSWYQQALGQGPQFIFQYYREEENGRGNFPPRFSGLQFPNYSSELNVNALELDDSALYLCTSTQLQANYGYTFGSGTRLTVV.